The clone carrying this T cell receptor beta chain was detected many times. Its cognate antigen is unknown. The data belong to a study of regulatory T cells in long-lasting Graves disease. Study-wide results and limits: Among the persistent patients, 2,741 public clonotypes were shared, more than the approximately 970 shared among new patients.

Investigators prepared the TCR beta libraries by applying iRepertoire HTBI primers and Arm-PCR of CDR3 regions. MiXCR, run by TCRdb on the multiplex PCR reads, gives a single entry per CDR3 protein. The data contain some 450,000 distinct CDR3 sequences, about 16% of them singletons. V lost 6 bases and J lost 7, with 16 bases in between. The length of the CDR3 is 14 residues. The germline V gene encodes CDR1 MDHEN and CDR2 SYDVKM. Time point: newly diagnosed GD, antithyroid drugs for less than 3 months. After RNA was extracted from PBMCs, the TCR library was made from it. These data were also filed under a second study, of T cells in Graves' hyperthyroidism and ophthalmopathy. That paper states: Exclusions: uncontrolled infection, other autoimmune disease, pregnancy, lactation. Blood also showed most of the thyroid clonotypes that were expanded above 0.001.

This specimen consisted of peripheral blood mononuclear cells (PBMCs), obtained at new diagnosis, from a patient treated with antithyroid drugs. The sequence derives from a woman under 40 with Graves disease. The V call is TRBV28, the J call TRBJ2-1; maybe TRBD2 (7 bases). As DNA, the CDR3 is TGTGCCAGCAGCCTCAGGGGAGGGGGAAATGAGCAGTTCTTC. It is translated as CASSLRGGGNEQFF.